The sequence of this T cell receptor (beta chain) was determined in a study of CD8+CD57+ T cells in acquired aplastic anemia. Genomic DNA served as template for TCR beta VDJ and CDR3 profiling. TCRdb re-called the reads through MiXCR, storing one row per CDR3 protein. This table holds tens of thousands of distinct CDR3 sequences, about half found once. Germline assignment: CDR1 LNHDA and CDR2 SQIVND (reference sequence). V was pared by 6 bases and J by 5 bases, with 15 bases of the junction left unmatched. The CDR3 consists of 16 residues. This clonotype was counted ten times or more. V and J are TRBV19 and TRBJ2-5; 7 bases agree with TRBD2. This clonotype was sampled from a human donor in good health, serving as a control. Sequenced material: sorted CD4+, CD8+, or CD8+CD57+ T cells (not recorded which) from PBMCs. The CDR3 nucleotides read TGTGCCAGTAGCGGACACGGGACTAAGGCGTGGGAGACCCAGTACTTC. Translating it yields CASSGHGTKAWETQYF.